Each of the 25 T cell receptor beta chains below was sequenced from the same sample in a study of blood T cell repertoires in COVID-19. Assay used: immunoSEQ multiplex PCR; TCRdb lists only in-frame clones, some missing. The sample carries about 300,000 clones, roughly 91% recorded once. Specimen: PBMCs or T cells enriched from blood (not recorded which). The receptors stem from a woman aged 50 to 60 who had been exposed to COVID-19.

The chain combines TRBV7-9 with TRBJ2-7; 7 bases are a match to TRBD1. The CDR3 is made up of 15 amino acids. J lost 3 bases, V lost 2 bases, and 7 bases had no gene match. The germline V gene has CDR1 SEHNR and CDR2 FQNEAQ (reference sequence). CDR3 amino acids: CASSLMGQIYYEQYF. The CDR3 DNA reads TGTGCCAGCAGCTTAATGGGACAGATTTACTACGAGCAGTACTTC.

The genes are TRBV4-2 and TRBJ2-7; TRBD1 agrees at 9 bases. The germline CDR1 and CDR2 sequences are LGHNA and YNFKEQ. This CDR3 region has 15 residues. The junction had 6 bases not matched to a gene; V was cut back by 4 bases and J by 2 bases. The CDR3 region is CASSPQQGATYEQYF. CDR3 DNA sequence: TGTGCCAGCAGCCCCCAACAGGGGGCGACCTACGAGCAGTACTTC.

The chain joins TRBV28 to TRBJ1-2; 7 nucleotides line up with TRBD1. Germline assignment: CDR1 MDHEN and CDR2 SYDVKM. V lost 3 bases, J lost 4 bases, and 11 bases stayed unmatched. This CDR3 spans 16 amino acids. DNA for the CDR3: TGTGCCAGCAGTTTCGACAGGGTAGCTCCTACCTATGGCTACACCTTC. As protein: CASSFDRVAPTYGYTF.

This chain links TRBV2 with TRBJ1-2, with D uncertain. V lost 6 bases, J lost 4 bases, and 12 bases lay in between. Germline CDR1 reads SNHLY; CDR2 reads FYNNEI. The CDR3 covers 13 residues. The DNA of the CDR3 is TGTGCCAGCAGCTCAGAGACATCCTATGGCTACACCTTC. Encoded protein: CASSSETSYGYTF.

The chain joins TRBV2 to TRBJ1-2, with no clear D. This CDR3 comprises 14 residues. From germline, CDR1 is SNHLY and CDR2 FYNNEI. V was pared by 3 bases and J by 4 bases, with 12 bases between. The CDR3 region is CASSDYYRTYGYTF. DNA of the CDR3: TGTGCCAGCAGTGATTATTACAGAACCTATGGCTACACCTTC.

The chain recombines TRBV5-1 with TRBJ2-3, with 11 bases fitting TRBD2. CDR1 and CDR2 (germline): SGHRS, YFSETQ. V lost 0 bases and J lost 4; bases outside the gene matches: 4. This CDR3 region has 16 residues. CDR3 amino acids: CASSLGSSGGADTQYF. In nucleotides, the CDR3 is TGCGCCAGCAGCTTGGGTAGTAGCGGGGGGGCAGATACGCAGTATTTT.

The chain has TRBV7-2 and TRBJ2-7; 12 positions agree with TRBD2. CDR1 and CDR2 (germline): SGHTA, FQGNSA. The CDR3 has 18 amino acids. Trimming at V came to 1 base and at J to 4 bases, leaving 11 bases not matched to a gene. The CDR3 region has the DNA TGTGCCAGCAGCTTAGTTAGTATTCTAGCGGGGGGGAGATACGAGCAGTACTTC. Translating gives CASSLVSILAGGRYEQYF.

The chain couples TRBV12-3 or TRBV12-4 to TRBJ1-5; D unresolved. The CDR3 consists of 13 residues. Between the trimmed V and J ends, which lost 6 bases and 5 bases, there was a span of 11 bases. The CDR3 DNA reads TGTGCCAGCAGGGGAGGAATAGATCAGCCCCAGCATTTT. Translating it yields CASRGGIDQPQHF.

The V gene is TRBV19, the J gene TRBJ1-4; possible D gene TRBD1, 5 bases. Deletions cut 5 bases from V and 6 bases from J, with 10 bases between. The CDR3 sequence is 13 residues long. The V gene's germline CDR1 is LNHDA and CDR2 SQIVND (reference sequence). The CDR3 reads CASSSRVHEKLFF. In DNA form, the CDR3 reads TGTGCCAGTAGTTCCAGGGTTCATGAAAAACTGTTTTTT.

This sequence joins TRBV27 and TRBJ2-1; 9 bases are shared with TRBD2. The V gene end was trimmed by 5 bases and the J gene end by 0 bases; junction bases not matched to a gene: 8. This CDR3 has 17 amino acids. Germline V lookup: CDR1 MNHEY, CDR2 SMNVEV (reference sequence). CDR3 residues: CASSLSAGGPSYNEQFF. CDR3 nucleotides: TGTGCCAGCAGTCTCTCGGCGGGGGGGCCCTCCTACAATGAGCAGTTCTTC.

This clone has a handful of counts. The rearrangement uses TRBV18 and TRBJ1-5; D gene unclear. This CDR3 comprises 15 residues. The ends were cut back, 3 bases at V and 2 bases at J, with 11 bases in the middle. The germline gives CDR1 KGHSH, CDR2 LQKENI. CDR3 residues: CASSPGAQGNQPQHF. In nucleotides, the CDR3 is TGTGCCAGCTCACCGGGAGCGCAGGGCAATCAGCCCCAGCATTTT.

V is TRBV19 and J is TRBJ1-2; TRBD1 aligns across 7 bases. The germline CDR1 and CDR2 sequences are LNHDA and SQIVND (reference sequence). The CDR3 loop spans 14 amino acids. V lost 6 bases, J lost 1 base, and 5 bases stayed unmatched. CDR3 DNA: TGTGCCAGTAGGCCAACAGGGGTTAACTATGGCTACACCTTC. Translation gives CASRPTGVNYGYTF.

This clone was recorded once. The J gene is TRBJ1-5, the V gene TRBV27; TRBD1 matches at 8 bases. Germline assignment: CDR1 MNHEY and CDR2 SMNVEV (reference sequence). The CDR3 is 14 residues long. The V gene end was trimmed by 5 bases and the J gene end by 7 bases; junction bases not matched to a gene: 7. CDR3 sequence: CASSQQGGYQPQHF. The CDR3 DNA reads TGTGCCAGCAGTCAACAGGGGGGGTACCAGCCCCAGCATTTT.

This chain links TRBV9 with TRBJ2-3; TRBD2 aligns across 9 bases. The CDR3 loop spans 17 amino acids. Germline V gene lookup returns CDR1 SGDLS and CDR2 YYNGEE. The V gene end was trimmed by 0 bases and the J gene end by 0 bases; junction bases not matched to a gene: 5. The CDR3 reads CASSVGTSVSSTDTQYF. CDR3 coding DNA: TGTGCCAGCAGCGTAGGGACTAGCGTATCTAGCACAGATACGCAGTATTTT.

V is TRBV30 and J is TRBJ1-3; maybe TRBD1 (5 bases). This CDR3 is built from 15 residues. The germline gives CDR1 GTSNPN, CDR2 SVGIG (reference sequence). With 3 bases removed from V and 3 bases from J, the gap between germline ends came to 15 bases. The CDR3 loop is CAWSVFGGNGNTIYF. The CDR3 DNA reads TGTGCCTGGAGCGTATTCGGGGGTAATGGAAACACCATATATTTT.

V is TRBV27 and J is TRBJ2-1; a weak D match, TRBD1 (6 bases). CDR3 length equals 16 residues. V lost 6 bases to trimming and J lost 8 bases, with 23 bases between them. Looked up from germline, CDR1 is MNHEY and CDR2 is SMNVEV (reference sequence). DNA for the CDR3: TGTGCCAGCAGGGGTACAGGGAGTCGGGGATACCATGAGCAGTTCTTC. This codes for CASRGTGSRGYHEQFF.

This chain's CDR3 is CASSGEQGKTQYF. In DNA, the CDR3 is TGTGCCAGCAGTGGAGAACAGGGCAAGACCCAGTACTTC. V gene TRBV2 combines with J gene TRBJ2-5; perhaps TRBD1 as D (6 bases). The germline V gene has CDR1 SNHLY and CDR2 FYNNEI. V was trimmed by 4 bases and J by 6 bases, leaving 12 bases between them. The CDR3 spans 13 residues.

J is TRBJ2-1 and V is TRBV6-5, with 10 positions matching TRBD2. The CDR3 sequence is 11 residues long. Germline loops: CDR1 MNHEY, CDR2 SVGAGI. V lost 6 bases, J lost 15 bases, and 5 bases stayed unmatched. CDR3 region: CASRAAGGVFF. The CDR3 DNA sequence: TGTGCCAGCAGGGCAGCGGGGGGGGTGTTCTTC.

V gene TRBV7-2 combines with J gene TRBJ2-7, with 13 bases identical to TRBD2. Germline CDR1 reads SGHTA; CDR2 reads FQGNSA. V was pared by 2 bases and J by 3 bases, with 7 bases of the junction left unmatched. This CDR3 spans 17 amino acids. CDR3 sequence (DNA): TGTGCCAGCAGCTTAACTAGCGGGGGGGTTGGAGTCTACGAGCAGTACTTC. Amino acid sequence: CASSLTSGGVGVYEQYF.

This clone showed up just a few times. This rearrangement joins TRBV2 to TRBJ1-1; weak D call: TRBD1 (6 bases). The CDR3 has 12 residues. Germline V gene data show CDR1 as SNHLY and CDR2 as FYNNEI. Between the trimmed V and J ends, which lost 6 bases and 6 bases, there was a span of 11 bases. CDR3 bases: TGTGCCAGCAGCCGACAGGCCCCTGAAGCTTTCTTT. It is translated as CASSRQAPEAFF.

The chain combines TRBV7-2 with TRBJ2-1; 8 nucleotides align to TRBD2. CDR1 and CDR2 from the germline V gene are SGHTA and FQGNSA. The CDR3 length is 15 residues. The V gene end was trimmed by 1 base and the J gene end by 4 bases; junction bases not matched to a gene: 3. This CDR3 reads CASSLGRGGYNEQFF. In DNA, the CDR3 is TGTGCCAGCAGCTTAGGTCGGGGGGGGTACAATGAGCAGTTCTTC.

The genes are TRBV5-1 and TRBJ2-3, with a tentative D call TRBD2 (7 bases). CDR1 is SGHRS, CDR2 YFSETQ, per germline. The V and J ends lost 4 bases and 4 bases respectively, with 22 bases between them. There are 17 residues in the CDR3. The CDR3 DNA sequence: TGCGCCAGCAGCCCCCAAAGGGGGGGCCTCCGGGCAGATACGCAGTATTTT. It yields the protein CASSPQRGGLRADTQYF.

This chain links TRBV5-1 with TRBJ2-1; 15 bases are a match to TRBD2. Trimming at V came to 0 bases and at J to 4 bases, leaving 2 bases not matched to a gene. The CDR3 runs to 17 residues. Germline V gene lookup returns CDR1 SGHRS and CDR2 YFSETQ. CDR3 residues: CASSLAGTSGGYNEQFF. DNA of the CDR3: TGCGCCAGCAGCTTGGCTGGGACTAGCGGGGGGTACAATGAGCAGTTCTTC.

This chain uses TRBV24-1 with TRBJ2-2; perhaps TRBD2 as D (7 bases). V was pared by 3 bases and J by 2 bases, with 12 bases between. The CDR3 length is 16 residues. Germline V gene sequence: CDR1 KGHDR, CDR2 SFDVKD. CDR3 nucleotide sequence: TGTGCCACCAGTGATGGGGGGGGCGAAAACACCGGGGAGCTGTTTTTT. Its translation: CATSDGGGENTGELFF.

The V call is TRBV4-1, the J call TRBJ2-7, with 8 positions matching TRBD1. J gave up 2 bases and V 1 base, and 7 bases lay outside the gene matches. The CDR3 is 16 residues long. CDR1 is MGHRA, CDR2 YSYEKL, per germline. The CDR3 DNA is TGCGCCAGCAGCCAAGGACAGGACAGGGTTACCTACGAGCAGTACTTC. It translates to CASSQGQDRVTYEQYF.